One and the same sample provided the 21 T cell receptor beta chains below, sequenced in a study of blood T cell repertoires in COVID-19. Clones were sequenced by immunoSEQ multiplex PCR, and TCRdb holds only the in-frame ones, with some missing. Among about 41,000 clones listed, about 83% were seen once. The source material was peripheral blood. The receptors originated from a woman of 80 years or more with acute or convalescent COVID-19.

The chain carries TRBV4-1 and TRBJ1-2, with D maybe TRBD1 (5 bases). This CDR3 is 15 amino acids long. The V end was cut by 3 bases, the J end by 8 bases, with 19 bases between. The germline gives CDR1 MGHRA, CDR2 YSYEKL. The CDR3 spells CASSHPQGLGEGYTF. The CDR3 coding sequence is TGCGCCAGCAGCCACCCCCAGGGACTTGGGGAAGGCTACACCTTC.

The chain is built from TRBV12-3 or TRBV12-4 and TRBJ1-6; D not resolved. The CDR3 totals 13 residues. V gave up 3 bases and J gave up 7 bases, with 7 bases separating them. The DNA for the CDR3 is TGTGCCAGCAGTTTGTGGGAGAATTCACCCCTCCACTTT. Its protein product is CASSLWENSPLHF.

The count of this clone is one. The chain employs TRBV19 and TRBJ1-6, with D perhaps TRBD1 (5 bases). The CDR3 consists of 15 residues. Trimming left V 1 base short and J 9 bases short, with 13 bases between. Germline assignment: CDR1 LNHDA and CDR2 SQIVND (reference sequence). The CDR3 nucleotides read TGTGCCAGTAGTATAGGGGGCAGCCATGGTTCACCCCTCCACTTT. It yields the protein CASSIGGSHGSPLHF.

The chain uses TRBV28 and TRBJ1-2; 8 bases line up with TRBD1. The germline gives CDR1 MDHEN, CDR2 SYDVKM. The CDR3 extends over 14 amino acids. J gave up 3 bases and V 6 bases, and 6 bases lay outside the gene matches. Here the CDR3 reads CASRLSGGDYGYTF. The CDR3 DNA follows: TGTGCCAGCAGGCTTTCAGGGGGCGACTATGGCTACACCTTC.

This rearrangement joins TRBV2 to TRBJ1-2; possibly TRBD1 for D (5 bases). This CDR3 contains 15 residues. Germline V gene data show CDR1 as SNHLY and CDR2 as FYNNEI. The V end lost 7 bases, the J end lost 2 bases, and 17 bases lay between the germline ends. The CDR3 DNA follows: TGTGCCAGCAACGCAGGGCTAATGGAGAACTATGGCTACACCTTC. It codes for CASNAGLMENYGYTF.

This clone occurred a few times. For the CDR3, the DNA is TGTGCCAGCAGTGGCCCGGGGGGTATGAATCAGCCCCAGCATTTT. It yields the protein CASSGPGGMNQPQHF. The chain carries TRBV2 and TRBJ1-5; TRBD1 might be the D (5 bases). Trimming took off 4 bases at V and 4 bases at J, with 14 bases between the two ends. Germline CDR1 reads SNHLY; CDR2 reads FYNNEI. This CDR3 is built from 15 residues.

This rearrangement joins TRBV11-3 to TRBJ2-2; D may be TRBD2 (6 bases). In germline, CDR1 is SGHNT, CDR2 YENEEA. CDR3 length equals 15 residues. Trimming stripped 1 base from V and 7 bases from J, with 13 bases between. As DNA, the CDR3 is TGTGCCAGCAGCTTAGGCGGGGCGGCTAACGGGGAGCTGTTTTTT. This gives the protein CASSLGGAANGELFF.

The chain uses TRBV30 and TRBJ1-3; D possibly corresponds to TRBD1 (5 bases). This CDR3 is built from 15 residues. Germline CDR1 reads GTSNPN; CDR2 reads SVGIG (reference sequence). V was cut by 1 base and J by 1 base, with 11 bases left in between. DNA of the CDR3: TGTGCCTGGAGTGGGTTGGCAGGGTCTGGAAACACCATATATTTT. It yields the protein CAWSGLAGSGNTIYF.

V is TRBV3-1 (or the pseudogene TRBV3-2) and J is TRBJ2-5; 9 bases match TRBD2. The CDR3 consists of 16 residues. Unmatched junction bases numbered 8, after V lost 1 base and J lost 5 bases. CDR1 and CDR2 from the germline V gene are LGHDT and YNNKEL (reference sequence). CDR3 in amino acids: CASSQVLLAGSETQYF. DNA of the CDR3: TGTGCCAGCAGCCAAGTTTTACTAGCGGGCTCCGAGACCCAGTACTTC.

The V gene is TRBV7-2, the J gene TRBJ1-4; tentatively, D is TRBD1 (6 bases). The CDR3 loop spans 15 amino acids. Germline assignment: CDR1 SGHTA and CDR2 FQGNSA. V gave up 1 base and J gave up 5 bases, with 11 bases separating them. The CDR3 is CASSLEGGANEKLFF. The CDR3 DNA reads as TGTGCCAGCAGCTTAGAAGGGGGAGCCAATGAAAAACTGTTTTTT.

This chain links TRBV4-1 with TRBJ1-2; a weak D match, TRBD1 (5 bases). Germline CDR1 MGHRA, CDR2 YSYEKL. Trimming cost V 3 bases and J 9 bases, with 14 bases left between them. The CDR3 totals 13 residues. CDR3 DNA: TGCGCCAGCAGCCAGCCCATAGGGGTTAGCTACACCTTC. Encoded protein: CASSQPIGVSYTF.

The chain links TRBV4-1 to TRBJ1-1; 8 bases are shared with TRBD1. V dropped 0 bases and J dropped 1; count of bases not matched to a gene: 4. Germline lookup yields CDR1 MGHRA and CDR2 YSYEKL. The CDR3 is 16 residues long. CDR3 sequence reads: CASSQEGTGSNTEAFF. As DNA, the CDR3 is TGCGCCAGCAGCCAAGAGGGGACAGGATCGAACACTGAAGCTTTCTTT.

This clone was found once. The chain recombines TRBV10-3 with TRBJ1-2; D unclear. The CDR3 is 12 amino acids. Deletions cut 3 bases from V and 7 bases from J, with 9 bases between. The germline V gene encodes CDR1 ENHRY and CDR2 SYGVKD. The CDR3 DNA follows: TGTGCCATCAGTGAAGAGGGCAGTGGCTACACCTTC. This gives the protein CAISEEGSGYTF.

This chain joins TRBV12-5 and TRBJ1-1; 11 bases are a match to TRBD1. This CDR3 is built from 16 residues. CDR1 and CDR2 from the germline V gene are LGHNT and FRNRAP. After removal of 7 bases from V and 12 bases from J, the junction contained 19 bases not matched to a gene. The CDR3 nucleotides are TGTGCTAGTGCCCCTACTCTGGGACAGGGGGTAGGGGGAACTTTCTTT. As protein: CASAPTLGQGVGGTFF.

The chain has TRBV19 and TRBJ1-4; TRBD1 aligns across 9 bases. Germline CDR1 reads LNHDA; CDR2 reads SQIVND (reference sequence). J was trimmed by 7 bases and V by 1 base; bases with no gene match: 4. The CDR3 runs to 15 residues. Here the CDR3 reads CASSIAPGQGEKLFF. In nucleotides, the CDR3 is TGTGCCAGTAGTATAGCTCCGGGACAGGGTGAAAAACTGTTTTTT.

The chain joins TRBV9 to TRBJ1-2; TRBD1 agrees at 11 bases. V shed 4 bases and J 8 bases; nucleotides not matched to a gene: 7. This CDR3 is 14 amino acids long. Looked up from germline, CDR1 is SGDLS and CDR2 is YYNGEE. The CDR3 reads CASSPRGTGGGYTF. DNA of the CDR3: TGTGCCAGCAGCCCCCGTGGGACAGGGGGAGGCTACACCTTC.

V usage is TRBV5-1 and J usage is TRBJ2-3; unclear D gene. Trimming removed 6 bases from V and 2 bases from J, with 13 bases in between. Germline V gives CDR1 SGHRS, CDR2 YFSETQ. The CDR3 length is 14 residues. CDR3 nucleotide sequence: TGCGCCAGCAAAAGTGCGTCGTTCACAGATACGCAGTATTTT. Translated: CASKSASFTDTQYF.

CDR3 amino acids: CAWSGLSSTDTQYF. CDR3 nucleotide sequence: TGTGCCTGGAGTGGGCTCTCAAGCACAGATACGCAGTATTTT. This chain uses TRBV30 with TRBJ2-3; D call uncertain. V lost 1 base and J 0 bases, leaving 8 bases between the germline ends. The CDR3 consists of 14 residues. Germline CDR1 and CDR2: GTSNPN and SVGIG (reference sequence).

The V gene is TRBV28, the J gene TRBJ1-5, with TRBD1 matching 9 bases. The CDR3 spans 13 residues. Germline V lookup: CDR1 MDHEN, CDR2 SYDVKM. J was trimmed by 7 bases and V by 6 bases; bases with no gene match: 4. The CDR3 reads CASSLQGAQPQHF. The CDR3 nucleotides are TGTGCCAGCAGCCTACAGGGGGCACAGCCCCAGCATTTT.

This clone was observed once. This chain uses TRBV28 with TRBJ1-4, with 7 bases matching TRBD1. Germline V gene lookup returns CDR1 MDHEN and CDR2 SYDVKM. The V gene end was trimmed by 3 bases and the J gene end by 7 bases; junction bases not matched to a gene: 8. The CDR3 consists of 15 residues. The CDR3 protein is CASSFRAGGGEKLFF. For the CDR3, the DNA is TGTGCCAGCAGTTTCCGGGCAGGGGGAGGTGAAAAACTGTTTTTT.

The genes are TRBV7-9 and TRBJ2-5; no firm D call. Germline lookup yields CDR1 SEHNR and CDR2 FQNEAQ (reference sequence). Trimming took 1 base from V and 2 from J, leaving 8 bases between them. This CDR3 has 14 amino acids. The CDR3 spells CASSLVPGQETQYF. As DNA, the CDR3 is TGTGCCAGCAGCTTAGTCCCAGGACAAGAGACCCAGTACTTC. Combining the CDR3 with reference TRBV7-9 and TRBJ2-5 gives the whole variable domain DTGVSQNPRHKITKRGQNVTFRCDPISEHNRLYWYRQTLGQGPEFLTYFQNEAQLEKSRLLSDRFSAERPKGSFSTLEIQRTEQGDSAMYLCASSLVPGQETQYFGPGTRLLVL.